Sequencing of this T cell receptor (beta chain) was carried out in a study of technical replicates of blood from a few donors. Sequenced by immunoSEQ multiplex PCR; TCRdb stores in-frame clones only, minus some. Of tens of thousands of clones listed, over 90% were seen once; the top ten hold approximately 0.25%. Germline trimming cut 6 bases from V and 1 base from J; bases unmatched to any gene: 6. Per the germline V gene, CDR1 is MNHEY and CDR2 is SVGAGI. CDR3 size: 15 residues. The receptor comes from a human donor in good health. What was sequenced was T cells isolated from PBMCs. The rearrangement links TRBV6-5 to TRBJ1-3; TRBD1 aligns across 7 bases. Here the CDR3 reads CASSRTGLSGNTIYF. CDR3 bases: TGTGCCAGCAGCCGGACAGGCCTGTCTGGAAACACCATATATTTT.